The 31 T cell receptor beta chains in this list originate from one sample, sequenced in a study of T cell responses to AZD1222 COVID-19 vaccine. This table comes from immunoSEQ multiplex PCR, and its TCRdb copy is limited to in-frame clones, with some not included. The sample consists of about 130,000 clones, under 95% of them appearing once. The sample was peripheral blood, taken on day 0 of AZD1222 vaccination. These receptors were taken from an adult in good health.

The chain's CDR3 is CASSQDLRETQYF. The CDR3, as DNA: TGTGCCAGCAGCCAAGATTTGAGGGAGACCCAGTACTTC. V and J are TRBV4-2 and TRBJ2-5; no definite D call. Per germline, CDR1 LGHNA and CDR2 YNFKEQ. V was shortened by 0 bases and J by 5 bases, with 7 bases between the two germline ends. This CDR3 region has 13 residues.

The chain combines TRBV10-3 with TRBJ1-2; D is possibly TRBD1 (6 bases). In germline, CDR1 is ENHRY, CDR2 SYGVKD. The ends were cut back, 2 bases at V and 6 bases at J, with 10 bases in the middle. The CDR3 sequence is 13 residues long. The CDR3 spells CAISEGQFHGYTF. CDR3 DNA: TGTGCCATCAGTGAGGGACAGTTCCATGGCTACACCTTC.

V is TRBV11-2 and J is TRBJ2-7, with unresolved D. V was shortened by 6 bases and J by 1 base, with 13 bases between the two germline ends. Germline CDR1 and CDR2: SGHAT and FQNNGV. The length of the CDR3 is 14 residues. DNA of the CDR3: TGTGCCAGCAGACCTACTGAGCTATCCTACGAGCAGTACTTC. Amino acid sequence: CASRPTELSYEQYF.

The chain couples TRBV5-6 to TRBJ1-2; 10 bases are shared with TRBD1. V gave up 5 bases and J gave up 4 bases; unmatched junction bases: 8. This CDR3 spans 15 amino acids. In germline, CDR1 is SGHDT, CDR2 YYEEEE. CDR3 bases: TGTGCCAGCAGTTTGTCGGACAGGGGGGCCTATGGCTACACCTTC. It is translated as CASSLSDRGAYGYTF. Filled out from reference TRBV5-6 and TRBJ1-2, the complete variable domain reads DAGVTQSPTHLIKTRGQQVTLRCSPKSGHDTVSWYQQALGQGPQFIFQYYEEEERQRGNFPDRFSGHQFPNYSSELNVNALLLGDSALYLCASSLSDRGAYGYTFGSGTRLTVV.

The chain links TRBV20-1 to TRBJ2-7, with 9 bases lining up with TRBD2. This CDR3 contains 16 residues. Trimming at V came to 3 bases and at J to 2 bases, leaving 11 bases not matched to a gene. CDR1 DFQATT and CDR2 SNEGSKA come from the germline V gene (reference sequence). The CDR3 protein is CSASFAGGPSAYEQYF. The CDR3 nucleotides read TGCAGTGCTAGTTTTGCGGGAGGGCCGAGCGCCTACGAGCAGTACTTC.

The chain joins TRBV7-2 to TRBJ2-7, with TRBD1 as a possible D gene (5 bases). Germline loops: CDR1 SGHTA, CDR2 FQGNSA. The CDR3 spans 15 residues. Between the trimmed V and J ends, which lost 5 bases and 4 bases, there was a span of 18 bases. CDR3 residues: CASSRGSGVGYEQYF. The CDR3 DNA follows: TGTGCCAGCAGCAGGGGTTCAGGAGTAGGTTACGAGCAGTACTTC. Based on the CDR3 plus reference TRBV7-2 and TRBJ2-7, the full variable domain is GAGVSQSPSNKVTEKGKDVELRCDPISGHTALYWYRQSLGQGLEFLIYFQGNSAPDKSGLPSDRFSAERTGGSVSTLTIQRTQQEDSAVYLCASSRGSGVGYEQYFGPGTRLTVT.

The CDR3: CAWRGGLGYTF. The CDR3 DNA reads as TGTGCCTGGAGGGGGGGGTTAGGCTACACCTTC. The chain links TRBV30 to TRBJ1-2; tentatively, D is TRBD1 (5 bases). The CDR3 consists of 11 residues. Germline V lookup: CDR1 GTSNPN, CDR2 SVGIG (reference sequence). V was cut by 3 bases and J by 8 bases, with 10 bases left in between.

The V and J genes are TRBV28 and TRBJ1-2; 9 bases align to TRBD1. Looked up from germline, CDR1 is MDHEN and CDR2 is SYDVKM. CDR3 length: 14 residues. V lost 6 bases to trimming and J lost 4 bases; unmatched junction nucleotides: 6. The CDR3 sequence: CASRAGTGFYGYTF. The CDR3 DNA is TGTGCCAGCAGAGCCGGGACAGGGTTCTATGGCTACACCTTC.

The genes are TRBV28 and TRBJ1-5; D gene ambiguous. The CDR3 runs 16 residues. V gave up 7 bases and J gave up 6 bases, with 22 bases separating them. Germline CDR1 is MDHEN and CDR2 is SYDVKM. Here the CDR3 reads CASTLMVSIAGQPQHF. CDR3 coding DNA: TGTGCCAGCACTCTAATGGTCAGTATAGCGGGTCAGCCCCAGCATTTT.

The chain couples TRBV19 to TRBJ1-1; D is perhaps TRBD1 (5 bases). Germline loops: CDR1 LNHDA, CDR2 SQIVND (reference sequence). The CDR3 is 15 amino acids. The V and J ends lost 4 bases and 5 bases respectively, with 17 bases between them. The CDR3 region is CASSTLDGPGTEAFF. In nucleotides, the CDR3 is TGTGCCAGTAGTACTCTGGACGGGCCAGGGACTGAAGCTTTCTTT.

The J gene is TRBJ2-2, the V gene TRBV27; 10 nucleotides align to TRBD1. Germline CDR1 and CDR2: MNHEY and SMNVEV (reference sequence). The CDR3 sequence is 16 residues long. V dropped 6 bases and J dropped 3; count of bases not matched to a gene: 7. The CDR3 spells CASRVYGTGDTGELFF. CDR3 bases: TGTGCCAGCAGAGTCTATGGGACAGGGGACACCGGGGAGCTGTTTTTT.

This clone has more than one count but fewer than ten. The chain carries TRBV15 and TRBJ1-1; D perhaps matches TRBD1 (6 bases). This CDR3 has 15 residues. The germline gives CDR1 LNHNV, CDR2 YYDKDF (reference sequence). Trimming cost V 0 bases and J 5 bases, with 13 bases left between them. The CDR3, as DNA: TGTGCCACCAGCAGAGATTGGGGGGCCGGGACTGAAGCTTTCTTT. Its translation is CATSRDWGAGTEAFF.

The CDR3 DNA sequence: TGCGCCAGCAGCCAGGGGAACGGACGGGACACTGAAGCTTTCTTT. It yields the protein CASSQGNGRDTEAFF. This chain joins TRBV4-1 and TRBJ1-1; D is ambiguous. This CDR3 has 15 amino acids. CDR1 and CDR2 (germline): MGHRA, YSYEKL. Deletions cut 3 bases from V and 3 bases from J, with 14 bases between.

The V and J genes are TRBV7-2 and TRBJ2-1, with TRBD2 identical over 8 bases. This CDR3 has 16 amino acids. With 6 bases clipped from V and 12 bases from J, the junction kept 19 bases outside the gene matches. Germline V gives CDR1 SGHTA, CDR2 FQGNSA. The CDR3 region is CASSKTGLGETRGQFF. The CDR3 DNA follows: TGTGCCAGCAGTAAAACGGGACTAGGAGAAACAAGGGGGCAGTTCTTC.

The CDR3 region is CATRAHGQETQYF. DNA of the CDR3: TGTGCCACCCGGGCCCACGGGCAAGAGACCCAGTACTTC. The chain joins TRBV24-1 to TRBJ2-5; D remains unclear. CDR1 and CDR2 from the germline V gene are KGHDR and SFDVKD. The CDR3 consists of 13 residues. The V gene lost 9 bases and the J gene lost 2 bases, with 12 bases spanning the gap.

The chain joins TRBV19 to TRBJ2-3; 12 bases are shared with TRBD1. The trim removed 4 bases at V and 4 bases at J, leaving 6 bases unmatched. Germline CDR1 and CDR2: LNHDA and SQIVND (reference sequence). This CDR3 region has 16 residues. The DNA of the CDR3 is TGTGCCAGTAGTACCTCCGGGACAGGGGGCGCAGATACGCAGTATTTT. Translating it yields CASSTSGTGGADTQYF.

The chain couples TRBV18 to TRBJ2-2, with D perhaps matching TRBD2 (6 bases). The V end lost 1 base, the J end lost 5 bases, and 11 bases lay between the germline ends. Germline loops: CDR1 KGHSH, CDR2 LQKENI. This CDR3 contains 15 residues. This CDR3 is CASSPRMEGTGELFF. Written as DNA, the CDR3 is TGTGCCAGCTCACCACGGATGGAGGGGACCGGGGAGCTGTTTTTT. Filled out from reference TRBV18 and TRBJ2-2, the complete variable domain reads NAGVMQNPRHLVRRRGQEARLRCSPMKGHSHVYWYRQLPEEGLKFMVYLQKENIIDESGMPKERFSAEFPKEGPSILRIQQVVRGDSAAYFCASSPRMEGTGELFFGEGSRLTVL.

The V call is TRBV28, the J call TRBJ1-4; 9 nucleotides agree with TRBD1. Germline trimming cut 5 bases from V and 5 bases from J; bases unmatched to any gene: 6. This CDR3 spans 15 amino acids. Germline CDR1 MDHEN, CDR2 SYDVKM. CDR3 sequence reads: CASSPPGQGNEKLFF. The CDR3 DNA is TGTGCCAGCAGTCCACCGGGACAGGGAAATGAAAAACTGTTTTTT.

The chain carries TRBV2 and TRBJ1-2; 11 bases are shared with TRBD1. The germline gives CDR1 SNHLY, CDR2 FYNNEI. V shed 7 bases, J shed 7 bases, and the junction held 14 bases outside the gene matches. The CDR3 has 16 amino acids. CDR3 sequence reads: CASTLDRGLKTGGYTF. For the CDR3, the DNA is TGTGCCAGCACCCTGGACAGGGGGCTTAAAACGGGTGGCTACACCTTC.

V is TRBV28 and J is TRBJ1-5; tentative D call: TRBD1 (5 bases). Germline assignment: CDR1 MDHEN and CDR2 SYDVKM. V lost 2 bases to trimming and J lost 4 bases, with 15 bases between them. CDR3 length: 16 amino acids. This CDR3 is CASSLDLPGRNQPQHF. DNA of the CDR3: TGTGCCAGCAGTTTAGACTTGCCAGGGCGGAATCAGCCCCAGCATTTT.

The CDR3 DNA follows: TGTGCCAGCCTTCTCAAGGGTTTCACCGGGGAGCTGTTTTTT. It specifies CASLLKGFTGELFF. V usage is TRBV3-1 (or the pseudogene TRBV3-2) and J usage is TRBJ2-2; no firm D call. Germline V gene data show CDR1 as LGHDT and CDR2 as YNNKEL (reference sequence). CDR3 length: 14 amino acids. Trimming removed 8 bases from V and 4 bases from J, with 14 bases in between.

V and J are TRBV19 and TRBJ1-3, with D unresolved. Deletions cut 4 bases from V and 2 bases from J, with 12 bases between. The CDR3 has 15 amino acids. CDR1 LNHDA and CDR2 SQIVND come from the germline V gene (reference sequence). In DNA form, the CDR3 reads TGTGCCAGTAGTAAAACCGGCGACACTGGAAACACCATATATTTT. It translates to CASSKTGDTGNTIYF.

The chain's CDR3 is CASSQDGVGYTEAFF. The CDR3 bases are TGCGCCAGCAGCCAAGATGGGGTGGGGTACACTGAAGCTTTCTTT. The chain links TRBV4-3 to TRBJ1-1, with D unresolved. CDR3 length: 15 residues. V dropped 0 bases and J dropped 3 bases, with 11 bases sitting between them. Looked up from germline, CDR1 is LGHNA and CDR2 is YSLEER.

This chain connects TRBV7-9 to TRBJ1-6, with TRBD1 identical over 7 bases. The germline CDR1 and CDR2 sequences are SEHNR and FQNEAQ (reference sequence). After removal of 5 bases from V and 7 bases from J, the junction contained 14 bases not matched to a gene. The CDR3 runs 17 residues. Here the CDR3 reads CASSPFALGGKNSPLHF. CDR3 in DNA: TGTGCCAGCAGCCCCTTTGCCTTAGGGGGCAAGAATTCACCCCTCCACTTT.

The chain couples TRBV7-9 to TRBJ1-2; no clear D. The V gene's germline CDR1 is SEHNR and CDR2 FQNEAQ (reference sequence). V was pared by 5 bases and J by 2 bases, with 15 bases between. The CDR3 covers 15 residues. The CDR3: CASSLAQSTNYGYTF. In DNA, the CDR3 is TGTGCCAGCAGCCTGGCGCAGAGTACGAACTATGGCTACACCTTC. The full variable domain, completed using reference TRBV7-9 and TRBJ1-2, is DTGVSQNPRHKITKRGQNVTFRCDPISEHNRLYWYRQTLGQGPEFLTYFQNEAQLEKSRLLSDRFSAERPKGSFSTLEIQRTEQGDSAMYLCASSLAQSTNYGYTFGSGTRLTVV.

This clone was found once. The chain combines TRBV29-1 with TRBJ1-1; D possibly corresponds to TRBD1 (5 bases). Germline CDR1 and CDR2: SQVTM and ANQGSEA. The CDR3 has 14 residues. The V gene lost 1 base and the J gene lost 1 base, with 10 bases spanning the gap. DNA of the CDR3: TGCAGCGTTGAAGCTTCAGGACAGAACACTGAAGCTTTCTTT. Amino acids: CSVEASGQNTEAFF.

The chain recombines TRBV6-5 with TRBJ1-1, with 7 bases that match TRBD1. J gave up 3 bases and V 6 bases, and 10 bases lay outside the gene matches. CDR3 length equals 15 residues. From germline, CDR1 is MNHEY and CDR2 SVGAGI. The CDR3 region has the DNA TGTGCCAGCAGAGGACCCTCAGGGGGAGACACTGAAGCTTTCTTT. Translated: CASRGPSGGDTEAFF.

The chain uses TRBV19 and TRBJ2-1, with D perhaps matching TRBD2 (5 bases). This CDR3 has 17 amino acids. From germline, CDR1 is LNHDA and CDR2 SQIVND (reference sequence). Trimming stripped 0 bases from V and 1 base from J, with 13 bases between. The CDR3: CASSIDLLEESYNEQFF. The CDR3 DNA is TGTGCCAGTAGTATAGATCTTTTGGAGGAGTCCTACAATGAGCAGTTCTTC.

The rearrangement uses TRBV28 and TRBJ1-6, with a possible D match to TRBD1 (6 bases). Germline V gene lookup returns CDR1 MDHEN and CDR2 SYDVKM. The CDR3 is 15 residues long. Trimming pared 7 bases from V and 5 bases from J, leaving 15 bases between. The CDR3: CASTPLRGDNSPLHF. In DNA form, the CDR3 reads TGTGCCAGCACCCCCCTCAGGGGCGATAATTCACCCCTCCACTTT.

The chain links TRBV28 to TRBJ1-1, with D possibly matching TRBD1 (5 bases). Trimming removed 3 bases from V and 1 base from J, with 6 bases in between. The CDR3 covers 13 residues. Germline assignment: CDR1 MDHEN and CDR2 SYDVKM. CDR3 sequence (DNA): TGTGCCAGCAGTTTGGGGCCGAACACTGAAGCTTTCTTT. It yields the protein CASSLGPNTEAFF.

V gene TRBV18 combines with J gene TRBJ2-7; weak D call: TRBD2 (6 bases). The germline gives CDR1 KGHSH, CDR2 LQKENI. This CDR3 is built from 14 residues. The V end lost 3 bases, the J end lost 1 base, and 10 bases lay between the germline ends. The CDR3 region has the DNA TGTGCCAGCTCACCCCTAGCGCGTTCCTACGAGCAGTACTTC. It yields the protein CASSPLARSYEQYF.